This TCR beta chain was captured by sequencing in a study of blood T cells in healthy people across ages. Whole-study findings and limits: In the absence of known donor CMV status, changes in expanded clonotypes were possibly confounded. Versus aged donors, long-lived donors had higher diversity and more naive CD4+ cells.

As regards this clonotype: Antigen: not known.

The CDR3 has 14 amino acids. The V and J ends lost 8 bases and 2 bases respectively, with 16 bases between them. The V gene's germline CDR1 is SGHDN and CDR2 FVKESK. A second PCR of about 7 to 11 cycles used a sample-barcoded 5' primer and a J-beta primer mix. Each cDNA molecule received a tag from a template-switch adaptor that had 12 random nucleotides. MiXCR, run by TCRdb on the 5' RACE reads, gives a single entry per CDR3 protein. The sample holds about a million distinct CDR3 sequences, roughly 47% seen once. The chain employs TRBV14 and TRBJ2-7; TRBD2 might be the D (7 bases). The source of this sequence is a woman aged 60-70 years in good health. Material for sequencing was blood. CDR3 sequence reads: CASSGGGSTYEQYF. CDR3 coding DNA: TGTGCCAGCTCCGGGGGCGGGAGTACCTACGAGCAGTACTTC.